Listed below are T cell receptor beta chains from one sample, sequenced in a study of blood T cell repertoires in COVID-19. The protocol was immunoSEQ multiplex PCR, while the TCRdb copy is restricted to in-frame clones and leaves out a portion. Of 88,000 or so clones in the sample, over 65% were seen once. The sequencing sample was made of peripheral blood. These receptors all come from a human donor in a cohort sampled during active COVID-19. Each CDR3 is given with its conserved first and last residue. D genes are given only for firm matches. Not every row has a clone size; where given, it reads once, few, many or a size class.

D gene: .; clone size: .; V gene: TRBV9; J gene: TRBJ2-1; CDR3 length: 16; CDR3 protein: CASSVEVSPVYNEQFF; CDR3 DNA: TGTGCCAGCAGCGTAGAAGTCTCCCCGGTCTACAATGAGCAGTTCTTC
D gene: TRBD1; clone size: .; V gene: TRBV11-3; J gene: TRBJ2-7; CDR3 length: 14; CDR3 protein: CASSLRTGVYEQYF; CDR3 DNA: TGTGCCAGCAGCTTAAGGACAGGGGTGTACGAGCAGTACTTC
D gene: TRBD1; clone size: .; V gene: TRBV18; J gene: TRBJ1-3; CDR3 length: 17; CDR3 protein: CASSQRTGVSSGNTIYF; CDR3 DNA: TGTGCCAGCTCACAACGGACAGGTGTGAGCTCTGGAAACACCATATATTTT
D gene: .; clone size: .; V gene: TRBV30; J gene: TRBJ1-3; CDR3 length: 14; CDR3 protein: CAWSVGSSGNTIYF; CDR3 DNA: TGTGCCTGGAGTGTAGGGAGCTCTGGAAACACCATATATTTT
D gene: TRBD1; clone size: .; V gene: TRBV2; J gene: TRBJ1-6; CDR3 length: 14; CDR3 protein: CASSVVTGGSPLHF; CDR3 DNA: TGTGCCAGCAGTGTTGTAACAGGGGGGTCACCCCTCCACTTT
D gene: .; clone size: .; V gene: TRBV29-1; J gene: TRBJ1-4; CDR3 length: 13; CDR3 protein: CSASGSTNEKLFF; CDR3 DNA: TGCAGCGCCAGCGGGTCTACTAATGAAAAACTGTTTTTT
D gene: TRBD2; clone size: .; V gene: TRBV27; J gene: TRBJ2-7; CDR3 length: 16; CDR3 protein: CASSKLAGGLRDEQYF; CDR3 DNA: TGTGCCAGCAGCAAACTAGCGGGGGGGCTTAGGGACGAGCAGTACTTC
D gene: .; clone size: .; V gene: TRBV7-2; J gene: TRBJ2-3; CDR3 length: 14; CDR3 protein: CASSPGSRTDTQYF; CDR3 DNA: TGTGCCAGCAGCCCCGGGAGTCGCACAGATACGCAGTATTTT
D gene: TRBD1; clone size: once; V gene: TRBV4-2; J gene: TRBJ2-3; CDR3 length: 15; CDR3 protein: CASSQEGQFTDTQYF; CDR3 DNA: TGTGCCAGCAGCCAAGAGGGACAGTTCACAGATACGCAGTATTTT
D gene: .; clone size: .; V gene: TRBV5-8; J gene: TRBJ2-1; CDR3 length: 15; CDR3 protein: CASSHDIGVEAEQFF; CDR3 DNA: TGTGCCAGCAGCCACGACATTGGGGTGGAGGCTGAGCAGTTCTTC
D gene: TRBD1; clone size: .; V gene: TRBV5-1; J gene: TRBJ2-5; CDR3 length: 15; CDR3 protein: CASSLSPQGQETQYF; CDR3 DNA: TGCGCCAGCAGCTTGTCCCCACAGGGGCAAGAGACCCAGTACTTC
D gene: .; clone size: .; V gene: TRBV5-6; J gene: TRBJ2-7; CDR3 length: 13; CDR3 protein: CASSFTASYEQYF; CDR3 DNA: TGTGCCAGCAGCTTCACTGCCTCCTACGAGCAGTACTTC
D gene: TRBD2; clone size: .; V gene: TRBV29-1; J gene: TRBJ2-3; CDR3 length: 13; CDR3 protein: CSDLAGGIDTQYF; CDR3 DNA: TGCAGCGACCTAGCGGGGGGGATAGATACGCAGTATTTT
D gene: .; clone size: few; V gene: TRBV19; J gene: TRBJ2-5; CDR3 length: 14; CDR3 protein: CASRPDSAVETQYF; CDR3 DNA: TGTGCCAGTAGACCGGACTCAGCCGTGGAGACCCAGTACTTC
D gene: .; clone size: .; V gene: TRBV11-2; J gene: TRBJ2-1; CDR3 length: 15; CDR3 protein: CASSLGAGRYHEQFF; CDR3 DNA: TGTGCCAGCAGCTTAGGGGCAGGGAGGTACCATGAGCAGTTCTTC
D gene: TRBD1; clone size: .; V gene: TRBV5-1; J gene: TRBJ2-1; CDR3 length: 15; CDR3 protein: CASSLSGQGFNEQFF; CDR3 DNA: TGCGCCAGCAGCTTATCTGGACAGGGATTCAATGAGCAGTTCTTC
D gene: TRBD2; clone size: few; V gene: TRBV5-4; J gene: TRBJ2-2; CDR3 length: 17; CDR3 protein: CASSPRGGSINAGELFF; CDR3 DNA: TGTGCCAGCAGCCCACGGGGCGGGAGTATTAACGCCGGGGAGCTGTTTTTT
D gene: .; clone size: .; V gene: TRBV27; J gene: TRBJ2-2; CDR3 length: 17; CDR3 protein: CASSFHYVEPNTGELFF; CDR3 DNA: TGTGCCAGCAGTTTTCACTATGTGGAACCGAACACCGGGGAGCTGTTTTTT
D gene: TRBD1; clone size: .; V gene: TRBV7-9; J gene: TRBJ1-6; CDR3 length: 17; CDR3 protein: CASSPTFGQGKFSPLHF; CDR3 DNA: TGTGCCAGCAGCCCAACTTTTGGACAGGGAAAATTTTCACCCCTCCACTTT
D gene: TRBD1; clone size: .; V gene: TRBV19; J gene: TRBJ1-5; CDR3 length: 14; CDR3 protein: CASSVGQGRQPQHF; CDR3 DNA: TGTGCCAGTAGCGTAGGACAGGGGAGACAGCCCCAGCATTTT
D gene: .; clone size: .; V gene: TRBV2; J gene: TRBJ1-2; CDR3 length: 13; CDR3 protein: CASSESDWYGYTF; CDR3 DNA: TGTGCCAGCAGTGAATCCGACTGGTATGGCTACACCTTC
D gene: .; clone size: .; V gene: TRBV24-1; J gene: TRBJ2-2; CDR3 length: 15; CDR3 protein: CATSDTGFGTGELFF; CDR3 DNA: TGTGCCACCAGTGACACAGGGTTCGGCACCGGGGAGCTGTTTTTT
D gene: .; clone size: few; V gene: TRBV10-1; J gene: TRBJ2-5; CDR3 length: 14; CDR3 protein: CASSISGAEETQYF; CDR3 DNA: TGCGCCAGCAGTATTTCAGGGGCCGAGGAGACCCAGTACTTC
D gene: TRBD1; clone size: .; V gene: TRBV5-5; J gene: TRBJ1-3; CDR3 length: 17; CDR3 protein: CASSRTGLGGDGNTIYF; CDR3 DNA: TGTGCCAGCAGCCGGACCGGTTTAGGGGGCGATGGAAACACCATATATTTT
D gene: TRBD1; clone size: .; V gene: TRBV5-1; J gene: TRBJ1-2; CDR3 length: 15; CDR3 protein: CASSLDRGANYGYTF; CDR3 DNA: TGCGCCAGCAGCTTGGACAGGGGCGCTAACTATGGCTACACCTTC
D gene: TRBD1; clone size: once; V gene: TRBV3-1/TRBV3-2; J gene: TRBJ2-1; CDR3 length: 20; CDR3 protein: CASSRPAGTGVSSSYNEQFF; CDR3 DNA: TGTGCCAGCAGCCGACCGGCAGGGACAGGAGTATCGAGCTCCTACAATGAGCAGTTCTTC
D gene: TRBD1; clone size: .; V gene: TRBV9; J gene: TRBJ1-3; CDR3 length: 15; CDR3 protein: CASSVEGATGNTIYF; CDR3 DNA: TGTGCCAGCAGCGTGGAGGGGGCAACTGGAAACACCATATATTTT
D gene: TRBD2; clone size: once; V gene: TRBV6-5; J gene: TRBJ2-7; CDR3 length: 13; CDR3 protein: CGSEASGTYEQYF; CDR3 DNA: TGTGGCAGCGAGGCTAGCGGAACCTACGAGCAGTACTTC
D gene: TRBD1; clone size: .; V gene: TRBV19; J gene: TRBJ1-1; CDR3 length: 17; CDR3 protein: CASSTRGTGTSNTEAFF; CDR3 DNA: TGTGCCAGTAGTACCCGAGGGACAGGAACTTCGAACACTGAAGCTTTCTTT
D gene: TRBD2; clone size: .; V gene: TRBV2; J gene: TRBJ2-3; CDR3 length: 14; CDR3 protein: CASSIAGVEDTQYF; CDR3 DNA: TGTGCCAGCAGTATAGCGGGAGTGGAAGATACGCAGTATTTT
D gene: TRBD1; clone size: .; V gene: TRBV29-1; J gene: TRBJ1-6; CDR3 length: 13; CDR3 protein: CSVGTGGDSPLHF; CDR3 DNA: TGCAGCGTCGGGACAGGAGGAGATTCACCCCTCCACTTT
D gene: TRBD1; clone size: .; V gene: TRBV7-3; J gene: TRBJ1-2; CDR3 length: 14; CDR3 protein: CASSLGTAMGGYTF; CDR3 DNA: TGTGCCAGCAGCTTAGGGACAGCAATGGGGGGCTACACCTTC
D gene: .; clone size: .; V gene: TRBV9; J gene: TRBJ2-2; CDR3 length: 14; CDR3 protein: CASSVGAQGGELFF; CDR3 DNA: TGTGCCAGCAGCGTGGGGGCACAGGGAGGGGAGCTGTTTTTT
D gene: .; clone size: .; V gene: TRBV28; J gene: TRBJ1-1; CDR3 length: 13; CDR3 protein: CATEGTPYTEAFF; CDR3 DNA: TGTGCCACCGAGGGGACACCTTACACTGAAGCTTTCTTT
D gene: TRBD1; clone size: .; V gene: TRBV6-6; J gene: TRBJ1-5; CDR3 length: 15; CDR3 protein: CASSRDRPSNQPQHF; CDR3 DNA: TGTGCCAGCAGTCGGGACAGACCAAGCAATCAGCCCCAGCATTTT
D gene: TRBD2; clone size: .; V gene: TRBV4-1; J gene: TRBJ2-7; CDR3 length: 18; CDR3 protein: CASSQDKQLAGDSYEQYF; CDR3 DNA: TGCGCCAGCAGCCAAGATAAGCAACTAGCGGGGGACTCCTACGAGCAGTACTTC
D gene: .; clone size: .; V gene: TRBV6-2/TRBV6-3; J gene: TRBJ2-7; CDR3 length: 14; CDR3 protein: CASSYDRGNYEQYF; CDR3 DNA: TGTGCCAGCAGTTATGATCGGGGGAACTACGAGCAGTACTTC
D gene: TRBD1; clone size: .; V gene: TRBV3-1/TRBV3-2; J gene: TRBJ2-7; CDR3 length: 13; CDR3 protein: CASSIDRVGEQYF; CDR3 DNA: TGTGCCAGCAGCATCGACAGGGTAGGCGAGCAGTACTTC
D gene: TRBD1; clone size: .; V gene: TRBV27; J gene: TRBJ1-1; CDR3 length: 17; CDR3 protein: CASSPRTGKVGNTEAFF; CDR3 DNA: TGTGCCAGCAGTCCACGGACAGGGAAAGTTGGGAACACTGAAGCTTTCTTT
D gene: TRBD1; clone size: .; V gene: TRBV28; J gene: TRBJ1-6; CDR3 length: 15; CDR3 protein: CASSSLRTGRSPLHF; CDR3 DNA: TGTGCCAGCAGTTCCCTGAGGACAGGGCGATCACCCCTCCACTTT
D gene: TRBD2; clone size: .; V gene: TRBV30; J gene: TRBJ2-5; CDR3 length: 19; CDR3 protein: CAWKRPWTSGRGMQETQYF; CDR3 DNA: TGTGCCTGGAAAAGACCGTGGACTAGCGGGAGGGGTATGCAAGAGACCCAGTACTTC
D gene: .; clone size: .; V gene: TRBV21-1; J gene: TRBJ2-7; CDR3 length: 17; CDR3 protein: CASSKVSWDSNPYEQYF; CDR3 DNA: TGTGCCAGCAGCAAAGTTAGCTGGGACAGCAACCCCTACGAGCAGTACTTC
D gene: .; clone size: .; V gene: TRBV30; J gene: TRBJ2-3; CDR3 length: 17; CDR3 protein: CAWSVLTVIGDTDTQYF; CDR3 DNA: TGTGCCTGGAGTGTTTTGACAGTCATTGGGGACACAGATACGCAGTATTTT
D gene: .; clone size: .; V gene: TRBV9; J gene: TRBJ2-7; CDR3 length: 14; CDR3 protein: CASSRVAASYEQYF; CDR3 DNA: TGTGCCAGCAGCCGGGTAGCGGCCTCCTACGAGCAGTACTTC